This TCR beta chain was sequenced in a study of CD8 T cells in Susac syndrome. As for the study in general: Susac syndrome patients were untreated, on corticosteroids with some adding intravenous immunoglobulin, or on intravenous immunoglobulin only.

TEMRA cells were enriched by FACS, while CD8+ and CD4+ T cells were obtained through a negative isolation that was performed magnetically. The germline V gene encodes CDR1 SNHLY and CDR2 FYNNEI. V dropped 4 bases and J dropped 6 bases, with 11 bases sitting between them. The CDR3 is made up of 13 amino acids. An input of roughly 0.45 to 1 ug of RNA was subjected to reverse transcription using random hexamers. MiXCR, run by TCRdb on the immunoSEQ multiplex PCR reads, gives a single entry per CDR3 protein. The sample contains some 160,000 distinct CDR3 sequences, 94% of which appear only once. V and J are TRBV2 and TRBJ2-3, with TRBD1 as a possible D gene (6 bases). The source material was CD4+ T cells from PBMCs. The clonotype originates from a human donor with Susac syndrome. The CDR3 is CASSGDRSDTQYF. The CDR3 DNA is TGTGCCAGCAGTGGTGACAGGTCCGATACGCAGTATTTT. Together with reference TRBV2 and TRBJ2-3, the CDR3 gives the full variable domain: EPEVTQTPSHQVTQMGQEVILRCVPISNHLYFYWYRQILGQKVEFLVSFYNNEISEKSEIFDDQFSVERPDGSNFTLKIRSTKLEDSAMYFCASSGDRSDTQYFGPGTRLTVL.